This T cell receptor (beta chain) appears in the sequencing data of a study of T cells in Graves' hyperthyroidism and ophthalmopathy. Whole-study results and caveats: Ophthalmopathy was predicted by the model a median of approximately 6.6 months ahead of onset. In the blood, most expanded thyroid clonotypes above 0.001 appeared as well.

RNA transcripts served as the template for amplifying TCR beta CDR3 regions. A first-round RT-PCR of the TCR CDR3 used the HTBI primer set. TCRdb independently ran MiXCR on the multiplex PCR reads; one entry per CDR3 protein. The sample contains more than 500,000 distinct CDR3 sequences, roughly 15% of which appear only once. Per the germline V gene, CDR1 is MGHRA and CDR2 is YSYEKL. V dropped 0 bases and J dropped 1 base, with 9 bases sitting between them. This CDR3 is 15 amino acids long. Comment on this clonotype: The antigen remains undetermined.

Exclusion criteria comprised uncontrolled infection, other autoimmune disease, pregnancy or lactation. The PBMCs had their origin in 7.5 to 10 ml of fresh peripheral blood. Sequencing input: blood. The chain employs TRBV4-1 and TRBJ1-2, with unresolved D. This receptor was obtained from a woman aged 25 to 45 with Graves' ophthalmopathy. CDR3 in DNA: TGCGCCAGCAGCCAAGATGAAGCCTTTAACTATGGCTACACCTTC. Translating gives CASSQDEAFNYGYTF.